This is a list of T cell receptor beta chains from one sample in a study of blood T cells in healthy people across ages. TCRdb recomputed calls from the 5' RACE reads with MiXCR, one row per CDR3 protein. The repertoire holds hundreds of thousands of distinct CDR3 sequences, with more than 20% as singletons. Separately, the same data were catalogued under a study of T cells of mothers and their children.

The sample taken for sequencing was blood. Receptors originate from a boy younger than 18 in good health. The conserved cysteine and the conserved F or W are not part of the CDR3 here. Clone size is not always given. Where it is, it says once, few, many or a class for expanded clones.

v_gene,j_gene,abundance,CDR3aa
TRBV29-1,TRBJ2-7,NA,SAADEQKPYEQY
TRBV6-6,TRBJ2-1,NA,ASRRFEERDNEQF
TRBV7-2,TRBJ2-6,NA,ASSLGSNGANVLT
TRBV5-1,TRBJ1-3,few,ASSIGTAGNTIY
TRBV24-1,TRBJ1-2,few,ATSTGGGYT
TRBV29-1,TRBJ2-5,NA,SVEDYQETQY
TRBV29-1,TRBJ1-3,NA,SVDPGGSGNTIY
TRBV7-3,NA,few,AGSFGADTYEQY
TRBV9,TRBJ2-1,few,ASSVDNRPRRYNEQF
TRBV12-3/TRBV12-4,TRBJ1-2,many,ASSSPGFYGYT
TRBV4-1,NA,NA,ASSLGSVLNEQF
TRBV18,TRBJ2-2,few,ASSRPGTANTGELF
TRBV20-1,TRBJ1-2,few,SARDQYGYT
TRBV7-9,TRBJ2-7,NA,ASSLAIAGGNEQY
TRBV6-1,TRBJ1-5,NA,ASSGEFVFQPQH
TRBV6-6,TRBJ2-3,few,ASSYSLAGGEDTQY
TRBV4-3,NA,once,ASSHYFPGLDRTQY
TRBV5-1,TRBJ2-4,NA,ASSSDDPFADIQY
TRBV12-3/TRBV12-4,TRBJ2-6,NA,ASSLEGQAGANVLT
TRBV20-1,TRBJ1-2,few,SARSGTGGRRNYGYT
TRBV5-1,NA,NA,ASSVGQGVYEQY
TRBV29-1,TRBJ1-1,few,SVEGQGTTEAF
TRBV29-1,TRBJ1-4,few,SVLGGEHEKLF
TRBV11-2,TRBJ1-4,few,ASRSGAGGQEKLF
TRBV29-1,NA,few,SVVSGLAEIYNEQF
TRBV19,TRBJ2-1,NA,ASKAASSYNEQF
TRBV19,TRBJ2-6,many,ASSIGGSGANVLT
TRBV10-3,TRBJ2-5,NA,AISETGTSGPTGRETQY
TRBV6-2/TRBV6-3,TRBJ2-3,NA,ASSSRGTVTDTQY
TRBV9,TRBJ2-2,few,ASSDRDYSNTGELF
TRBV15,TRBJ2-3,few,ATSRAGGITDTQY
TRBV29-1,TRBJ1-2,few,SIESGRVGYT
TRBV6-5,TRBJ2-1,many,ASSPGLAGENEQF